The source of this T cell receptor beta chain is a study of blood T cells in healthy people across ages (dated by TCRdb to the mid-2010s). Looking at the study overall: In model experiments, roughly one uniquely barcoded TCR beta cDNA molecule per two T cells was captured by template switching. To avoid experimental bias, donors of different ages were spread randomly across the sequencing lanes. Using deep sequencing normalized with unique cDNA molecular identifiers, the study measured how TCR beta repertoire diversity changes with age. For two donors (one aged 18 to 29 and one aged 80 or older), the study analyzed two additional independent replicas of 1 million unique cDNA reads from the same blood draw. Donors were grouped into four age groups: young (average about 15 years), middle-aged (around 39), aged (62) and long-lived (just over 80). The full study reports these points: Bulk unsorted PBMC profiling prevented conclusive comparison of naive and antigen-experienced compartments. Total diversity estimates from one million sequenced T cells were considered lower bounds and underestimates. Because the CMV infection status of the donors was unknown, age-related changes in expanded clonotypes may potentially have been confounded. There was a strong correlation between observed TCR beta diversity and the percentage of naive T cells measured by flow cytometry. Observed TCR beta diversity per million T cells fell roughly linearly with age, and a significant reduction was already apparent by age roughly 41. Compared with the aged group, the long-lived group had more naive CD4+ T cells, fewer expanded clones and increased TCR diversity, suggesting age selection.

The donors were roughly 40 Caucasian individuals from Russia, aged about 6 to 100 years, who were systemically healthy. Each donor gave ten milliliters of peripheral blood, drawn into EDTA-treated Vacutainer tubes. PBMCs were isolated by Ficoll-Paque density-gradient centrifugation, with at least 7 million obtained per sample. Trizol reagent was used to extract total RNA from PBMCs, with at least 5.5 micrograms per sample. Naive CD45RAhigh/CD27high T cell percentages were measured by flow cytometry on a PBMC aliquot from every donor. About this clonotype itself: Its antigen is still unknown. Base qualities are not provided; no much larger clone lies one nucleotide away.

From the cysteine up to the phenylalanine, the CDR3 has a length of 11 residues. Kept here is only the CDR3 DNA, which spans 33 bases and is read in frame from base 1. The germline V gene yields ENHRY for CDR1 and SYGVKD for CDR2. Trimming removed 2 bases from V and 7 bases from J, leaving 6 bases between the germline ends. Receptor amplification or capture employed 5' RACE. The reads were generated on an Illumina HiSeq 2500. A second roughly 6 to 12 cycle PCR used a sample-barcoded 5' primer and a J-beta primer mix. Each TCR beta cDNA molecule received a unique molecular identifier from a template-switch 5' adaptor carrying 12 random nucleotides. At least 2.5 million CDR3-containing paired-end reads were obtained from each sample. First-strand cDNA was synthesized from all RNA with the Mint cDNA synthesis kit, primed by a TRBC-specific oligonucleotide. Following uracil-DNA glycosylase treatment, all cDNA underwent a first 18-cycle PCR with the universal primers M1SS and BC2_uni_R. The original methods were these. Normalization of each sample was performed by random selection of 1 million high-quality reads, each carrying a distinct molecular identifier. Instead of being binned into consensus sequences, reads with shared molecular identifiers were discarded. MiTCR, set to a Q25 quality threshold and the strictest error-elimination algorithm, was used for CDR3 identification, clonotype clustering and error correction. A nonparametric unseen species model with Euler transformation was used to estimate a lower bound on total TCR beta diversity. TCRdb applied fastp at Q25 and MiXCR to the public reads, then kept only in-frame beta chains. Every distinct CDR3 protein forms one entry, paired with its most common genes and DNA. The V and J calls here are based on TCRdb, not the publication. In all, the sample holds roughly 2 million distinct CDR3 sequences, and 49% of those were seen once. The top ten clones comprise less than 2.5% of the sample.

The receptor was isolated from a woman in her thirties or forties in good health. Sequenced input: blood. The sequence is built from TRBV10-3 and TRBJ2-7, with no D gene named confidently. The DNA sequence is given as TGTGCCATCAGTGAGGGCTTTGAGCAGTACTTC. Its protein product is CAISEGFEQYF.